This TCR beta chain was observed in a study of cytomegalovirus exposure and HLA in healthy donors. Among the donors, all were healthy bone marrow donors. PCR involved 60 Vbeta and 13 Jbeta primers. Here immunoSEQ multiplex PCR was the method, and the copy in TCRdb shows in-frame clones only, minus some. Of 95,000 to 100,000 clones detected, approximately 85% appear once; the ten largest clones hold approximately 3.9%. Sequencing input: PBMCs. This clonotype was sampled from a man under 40 in good health and CMV-seronegative.

CDR3 DNA: TGTGCCAGCAGTCCCCAGGGGGAGGTTTTCGCTAATGAAAAACTGTTTTTT. It specifies CASSPQGEVFANEKLFF. The chain employs TRBV25-1 and TRBJ1-4; 7 nucleotides match TRBD1. CDR3 length: 17 residues. With V trimmed by 5 bases and J by 3 bases, 12 bases remained unmatched. CDR1 and CDR2 (germline): MGHDK, SYGVNS.